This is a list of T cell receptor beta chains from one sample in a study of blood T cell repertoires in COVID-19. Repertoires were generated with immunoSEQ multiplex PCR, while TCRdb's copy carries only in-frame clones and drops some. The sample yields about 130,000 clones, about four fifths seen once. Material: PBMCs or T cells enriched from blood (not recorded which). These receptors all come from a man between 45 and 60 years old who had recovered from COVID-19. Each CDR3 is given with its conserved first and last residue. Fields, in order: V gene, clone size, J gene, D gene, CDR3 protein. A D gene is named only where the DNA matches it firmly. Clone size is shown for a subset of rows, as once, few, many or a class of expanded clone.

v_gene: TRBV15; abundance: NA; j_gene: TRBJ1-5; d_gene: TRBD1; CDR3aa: CATSRGDRDNQPQHF
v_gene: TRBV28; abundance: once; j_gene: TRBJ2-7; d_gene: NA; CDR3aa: CASSTPRGSSDEQYF
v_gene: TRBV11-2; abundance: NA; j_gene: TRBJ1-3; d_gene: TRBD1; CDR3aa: CASSRDRGSTIYF
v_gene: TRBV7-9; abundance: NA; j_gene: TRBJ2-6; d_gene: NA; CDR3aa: CASSPPGAQNSGANVLTF
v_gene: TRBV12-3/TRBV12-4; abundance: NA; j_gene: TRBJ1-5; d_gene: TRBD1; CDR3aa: CASSGQGDQPQHF
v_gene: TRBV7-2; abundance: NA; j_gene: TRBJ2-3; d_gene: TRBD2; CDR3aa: CASYAAGGFTDTQYF
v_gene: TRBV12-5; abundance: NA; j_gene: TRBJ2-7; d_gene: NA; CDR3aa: CASGLEDSYGQYF
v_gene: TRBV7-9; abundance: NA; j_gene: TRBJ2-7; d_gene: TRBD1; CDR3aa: CASSLSGTGGYEQYF
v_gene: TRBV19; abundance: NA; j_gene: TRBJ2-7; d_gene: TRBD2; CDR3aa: CASKLRGEGDYEQYF
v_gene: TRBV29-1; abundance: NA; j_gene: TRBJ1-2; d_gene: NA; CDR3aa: CSVERGLDGYTF
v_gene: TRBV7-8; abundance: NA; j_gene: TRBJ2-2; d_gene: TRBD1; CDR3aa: CASSRDRGHVTGELFF
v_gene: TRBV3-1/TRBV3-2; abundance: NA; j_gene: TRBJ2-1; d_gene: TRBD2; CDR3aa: CASSQGLEREYNEQFF
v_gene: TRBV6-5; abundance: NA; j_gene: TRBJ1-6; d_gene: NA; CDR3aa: CASSYSQRGLNSPLHF
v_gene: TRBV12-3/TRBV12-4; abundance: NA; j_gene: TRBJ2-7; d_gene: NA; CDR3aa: CASSEGGYEQYF
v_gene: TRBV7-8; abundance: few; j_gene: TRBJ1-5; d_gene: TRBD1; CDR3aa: CASSSSGTGAGQPQHF
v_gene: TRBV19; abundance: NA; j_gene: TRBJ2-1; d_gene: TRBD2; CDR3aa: CASSTGLAGRNEQFF
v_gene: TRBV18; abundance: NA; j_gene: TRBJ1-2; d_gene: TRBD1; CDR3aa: CASSTGGQRGSYTF
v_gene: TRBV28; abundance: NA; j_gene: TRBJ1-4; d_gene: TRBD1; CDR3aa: CASSHQGGEKLFF